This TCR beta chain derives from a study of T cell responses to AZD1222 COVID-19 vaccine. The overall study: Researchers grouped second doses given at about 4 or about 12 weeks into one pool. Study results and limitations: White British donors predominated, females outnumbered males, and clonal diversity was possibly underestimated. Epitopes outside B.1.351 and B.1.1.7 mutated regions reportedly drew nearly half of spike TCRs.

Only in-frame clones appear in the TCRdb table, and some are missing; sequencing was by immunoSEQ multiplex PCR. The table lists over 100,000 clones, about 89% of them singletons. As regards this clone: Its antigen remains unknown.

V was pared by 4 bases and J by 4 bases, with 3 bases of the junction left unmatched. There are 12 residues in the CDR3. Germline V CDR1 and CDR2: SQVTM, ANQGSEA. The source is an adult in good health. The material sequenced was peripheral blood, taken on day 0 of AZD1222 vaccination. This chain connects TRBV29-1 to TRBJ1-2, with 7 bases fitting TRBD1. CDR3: CSVGGQPYGYTF. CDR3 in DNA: TGCAGCGTTGGGGGACAGCCCTATGGCTACACCTTC. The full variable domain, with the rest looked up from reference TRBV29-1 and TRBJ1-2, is SAVISQKPSRDICQRGTSLTIQCQVDSQVTMMFWYRQQPGQSLTLIATANQGSEATYESGFVIDKFPISRPNLTFSTLTVSNMSPEDSSIYLCSVGGQPYGYTFGSGTRLTVV.